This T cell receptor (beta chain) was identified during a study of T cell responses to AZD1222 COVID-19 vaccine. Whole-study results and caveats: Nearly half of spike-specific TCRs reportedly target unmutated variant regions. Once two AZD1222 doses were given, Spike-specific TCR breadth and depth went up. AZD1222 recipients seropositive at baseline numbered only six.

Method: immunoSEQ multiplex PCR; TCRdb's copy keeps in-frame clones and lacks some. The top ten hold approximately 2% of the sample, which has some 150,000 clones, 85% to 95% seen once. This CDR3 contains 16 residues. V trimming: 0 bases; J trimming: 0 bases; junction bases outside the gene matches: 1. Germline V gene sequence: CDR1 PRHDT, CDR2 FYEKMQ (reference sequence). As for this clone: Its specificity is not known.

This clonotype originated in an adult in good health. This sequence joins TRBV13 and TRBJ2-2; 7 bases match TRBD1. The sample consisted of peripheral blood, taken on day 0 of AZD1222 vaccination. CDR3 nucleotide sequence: TGTGCCAGCAGCTTAGGGCAGGGGGCGAACACCGGGGAGCTGTTTTTT. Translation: CASSLGQGANTGELFF.